The present T cell receptor beta chain was sequenced within a study of read filtering for tumor transcriptome and immune sequencing. About the research overall: By R-ISS, stages I, II and III held about 8, 15 and 7 patients. DNase treatment preceded whole-transcriptome library preparation. Notes on the study in general: IR-seq and RNA-seq agreed better without single-read clonotypes.

This library used roughly 400 ng RNA and molecular barcoded adaptors spanning alpha/delta and beta/gamma chains. TCRdb re-called the reads through MiXCR, storing one row per CDR3 protein. Of under 150,000 distinct CDR3 sequences listed, approximately 13% were seen once; the top ten hold 6.5% to 9%. This CDR3 is 14 amino acids long. CDR1 is LGHDT, CDR2 YNNKEL, per germline (reference sequence). V gave up 3 bases and J gave up 6 bases, with 9 bases separating them. This clonotype was picked up a small number of times. What it binds is not known. Input material: a population of CD138-negative cells sorted from bone marrow. The rearrangement joins TRBV3-1 to TRBJ1-6; D is perhaps TRBD1 (6 bases). The source is a donor aged 40 or older with multiple myeloma. CDR3 nucleotide sequence: TGTGCCAGCAGCCAGGGGACACCTAATTCACCCCTCCACTTT. Translation: CASSQGTPNSPLHF. Supplemented by reference TRBV3-1 and TRBJ1-6, the full variable domain reads DTAVSQTPKYLVTQMGNDKSIKCEQNLGHDTMYWYKQDSKKFLKIMFSYNNKELIINETVPNRFSPKSPDKAHLNLHINSLELGDSAVYFCASSQGTPNSPLHFGNGTRLTVT.